The 12 T cell receptor beta chains below were found in one sample sequenced in a study of blood T cell repertoires in COVID-19. Sequencing used immunoSEQ multiplex PCR; TCRdb keeps in-frame clones, though not all of them. The sample yields about 40,000 clones, approximately 88% seen once. Sequenced: peripheral blood. The receptor source for this set is a woman aged 70-85 years with acute or convalescent COVID-19.

The chain is built from TRBV6-2 or TRBV6-3 and TRBJ1-2; the match to TRBD1 covers 8 bases. This CDR3 comprises 13 residues. V shed 5 bases, J shed 8 bases, and the junction held 7 bases outside the gene matches. Looked up from germline, CDR1 is MNHEY and CDR2 is SVGEGT. DNA of the CDR3: TGTGCCAGCAGTGACAGGGGAGGTTTCGGCTACACCTTC. Amino acids: CASSDRGGFGYTF.

V and J are TRBV7-2 and TRBJ1-6, with 8 bases identical to TRBD1. There are 18 residues in the CDR3. V shed 1 base and J 10 bases; nucleotides not matched to a gene: 15. CDR1 and CDR2 (germline): SGHTA, FQGNSA. For the CDR3, the DNA is TGTGCCAGCAGCTTAGTTATGATGTTCGGGACAGGAGGCTCACCCCTCCACTTT. Amino acid sequence: CASSLVMMFGTGGSPLHF.

The chain joins TRBV3-1 (or the pseudogene TRBV3-2) to TRBJ2-1; 9 nucleotides align to TRBD2. Germline loops: CDR1 LGHDT, CDR2 YNNKEL (reference sequence). Trimming took 4 bases from V and 5 from J; bases not matched to a gene: 6. The CDR3 is 15 amino acids. CDR3 loop: CASSLPSGANNEQFF. The CDR3, as DNA: TGTGCCAGCAGCCTTCCTAGCGGGGCGAACAATGAGCAGTTCTTC.

This sequence joins TRBV5-8 and TRBJ2-1; 9 nucleotides align to TRBD2. This CDR3 contains 15 residues. The J segment lost 6 bases and the V segment lost 3 bases, leaving 7 bases of the junction unmatched. Germline values: CDR1 SGHTS, CDR2 YDEGEE. The CDR3 is CASSSTGLASNEQFF. The CDR3 DNA follows: TGTGCCAGCAGCTCCACGGGACTAGCTTCCAATGAGCAGTTCTTC.

The V gene is TRBV11-3, the J gene TRBJ2-1; possible D gene TRBD2, 5 bases. The CDR3 runs 12 residues. The germline V gene encodes CDR1 SGHNT and CDR2 YENEEA. Trimming stripped 3 bases from V and 7 bases from J, with 7 bases between. For the CDR3, the DNA is TGTGCCAGCAGCTTCAGCGGAAATGAGCAGTTCTTC. The encoded protein is CASSFSGNEQFF.

The rearrangement links TRBV2 to TRBJ2-2; 7 bases agree with TRBD1. Germline assignment: CDR1 SNHLY and CDR2 FYNNEI. With 4 bases clipped from V and 7 bases from J, the junction kept 6 bases outside the gene matches. This CDR3 comprises 14 residues. CDR3 nucleotides: TGTGCCAGCAGTGGAACAGGGGCGATCGGGGAGCTGTTTTTT. This sequence encodes CASSGTGAIGELFF. Using reference TRBV2 and TRBJ2-2 for the parts outside the CDR3, the full variable domain is EPEVTQTPSHQVTQMGQEVILRCVPISNHLYFYWYRQILGQKVEFLVSFYNNEISEKSEIFDDQFSVERPDGSNFTLKIRSTKLEDSAMYFCASSGTGAIGELFFGEGSRLTVL.

This clone was seen only once. The genes are TRBV3-1 (or the pseudogene TRBV3-2) and TRBJ2-1; weak D call: TRBD2 (5 bases). Germline CDR1 is LGHDT and CDR2 is YNNKEL (reference sequence). The CDR3 has 17 residues. Trimming pared 0 bases from V and 4 bases from J, leaving 16 bases between. The CDR3 nucleotides read TGTGCCAGCAGCCAAGATAATCGCGGGTTTGGGTACAATGAGCAGTTCTTC. Amino acids: CASSQDNRGFGYNEQFF.

J is TRBJ1-2 and V is TRBV28; TRBD1 might be the D (6 bases). Trimming left V 3 bases short and J 0 bases short, with 11 bases between. CDR1 is MDHEN, CDR2 SYDVKM, per germline. The CDR3 length is 15 residues. Written as DNA, the CDR3 is TGTGCCAGCAGTTTCCCGACAGGAGCTAACTATGGCTACACCTTC. Translating it yields CASSFPTGANYGYTF.

The chain is built from TRBV7-9 and TRBJ1-6; 8 positions match TRBD1. The CDR3 sequence is 12 residues long. The germline V gene has CDR1 SEHNR and CDR2 FQNEAQ (reference sequence). The ends lost 5 bases at V and 14 bases at J; junction bases unmatched: 5. The CDR3 sequence is CASSATGEALHF. CDR3 in DNA: TGTGCCAGCAGCGCGACAGGGGAAGCCCTCCACTTT.

V and J are TRBV27 and TRBJ1-6, with D maybe TRBD1 (6 bases). Germline loops: CDR1 MNHEY, CDR2 SMNVEV (reference sequence). The CDR3 sequence is 16 residues long. Trimming stripped 7 bases from V and 8 bases from J, with 21 bases between. This CDR3 reads CASKLVFRGKDSPLHF. The CDR3 nucleotides read TGTGCCAGCAAATTGGTGTTCAGGGGAAAGGATTCACCCCTCCACTTT.

The chain is built from TRBV6-5 and TRBJ2-3, with 7 bases aligning to TRBD1. This CDR3 spans 13 amino acids. Trimming cost V 5 bases and J 6 bases; bases outside gene matches: 5. From germline, CDR1 is MNHEY and CDR2 SVGAGI. CDR3 DNA: TGTGCCAGCAGTAATTCACAGGGGGATACGCAGTATTTT. It translates to CASSNSQGDTQYF.

The chain is built from TRBV5-1 and TRBJ2-2, with 7 bases lining up with TRBD1. V dropped 0 bases and J dropped 2; count of bases not matched to a gene: 4. The CDR3 sequence is 16 residues long. Germline V gene data show CDR1 as SGHRS and CDR2 as YFSETQ. The CDR3 reads CASSLEGAPNTGELFF. The CDR3, as DNA: TGCGCCAGCAGCTTGGAGGGGGCTCCAAACACCGGGGAGCTGTTTTTT.